This T cell receptor (beta chain) was retrieved from a study of graft-versus-host responses after intestinal transplantation. Across the study: Multivisceral, liver-intestinal, or isolated intestinal transplants were performed in recipients. Once they had received anti-thymocyte globulin induction, all recipients took tacrolimus and steroids for about three years. Regarding the study as a whole: Allografts carried high graft-versus-host to host-versus-graft clonal ratios in patients having graft-donor T cell macrochimerism. Among circulating GvH clones, peak levels were associated with early post-transplant declines in HvG clones.

Libraries were prepared by immunoSEQ multiplex PCR; TCRdb keeps only in-frame clonotypes and omits some of them. The sample lists under 95,000 clones; about nine tenths were seen once. On this clone: Its cognate antigen is unknown.

This CDR3 contains 14 residues. Germline loops: CDR1 SQVTM, CDR2 ANQGSEA. V was pared by 6 bases and J by 4 bases, with 6 bases of the junction left unmatched. This sample comprised unstimulated CD4+ T cells sorted from spleen or lymph node cells, obtained before transplant. The receptor comes from a human donor who was the organ donor for an intestinal transplant. The rearrangement joins TRBV29-1 to TRBJ1-3; the match to TRBD1 covers 10 bases. The CDR3 reads CSVRQGARGNTIYF. The CDR3 DNA is TGCAGCGTCCGACAGGGGGCGAGGGGAAACACCATATATTTT.